This T cell receptor beta chain originates from a study of T cell repertoires in cytomegalovirus infection. The wider study: Both CMV infection and a matching HLA type were indicated by public TCR beta signatures. Study-wide findings and caveats: CMV-specific TCR beta clonotypes restricted by HLA-C were the ones dominating the ex vivo response. Cumulated frequencies of public TCR beta families served to identify carriers of CMV plus the relevant HLA.

Germline assignment: CDR1 SGHNT and CDR2 YYREEE (reference sequence). Deletions cut 4 bases from V and 1 base from J, with 14 bases between. The CDR3 runs 15 residues. Note on this clonotype: Its target is unknown.

One entry per CDR3 protein, called by TCRdb with MiXCR from the reads. The sample lists 450,000 to 550,000 distinct CDR3 sequences; about 15% were seen once. The rearrangement joins TRBV5-4 to TRBJ1-1; D remains unclear. The sequencing input was CD8+ T cells from PBMCs. This receptor was identified in a human donor in good health (CMV status not recorded). Some clones in this sample may be carry-over from other donors' samples. The CDR3 loop is CASSGSSVGNTEAFF. Here the CDR3 DNA reads TGTGCCAGCAGCGGGTCCTCGGTCGGGAACACTGAAGCTTTCTTT.